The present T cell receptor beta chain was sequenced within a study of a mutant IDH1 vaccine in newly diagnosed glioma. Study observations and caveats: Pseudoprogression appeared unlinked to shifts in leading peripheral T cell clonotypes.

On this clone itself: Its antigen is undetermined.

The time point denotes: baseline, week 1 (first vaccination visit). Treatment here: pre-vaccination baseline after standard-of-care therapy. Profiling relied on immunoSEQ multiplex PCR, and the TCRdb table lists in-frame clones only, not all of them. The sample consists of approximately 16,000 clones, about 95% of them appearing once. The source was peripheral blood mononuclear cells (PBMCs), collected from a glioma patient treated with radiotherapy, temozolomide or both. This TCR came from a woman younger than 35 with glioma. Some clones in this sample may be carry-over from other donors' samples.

CDR3 residues: CASSLSWATTNEKLFF. CDR3 in DNA: TGTGCCAGCAGTTTATCATGGGCGACAACTAATGAAAAACTGTTTTTT. The V call is TRBV28, the J call TRBJ1-4; D call uncertain. The CDR3 covers 16 residues. V gave up 1 base and J gave up 0 bases, with 9 bases separating them. Germline CDR1 MDHEN, CDR2 SYDVKM.